The next 3 T cell receptor beta chains were all read from a single sample in a study of CD8+CD57+ T cells in acquired aplastic anemia. For CDR3 and TCR beta VDJ profiling, genomic DNA was the template used. TCRdb ran MiXCR on the reads and lists one entry per CDR3 protein. This table holds hundreds of thousands of distinct CDR3 sequences, around 72% found once. Source material: sorted CD4+, CD8+, or CD8+CD57+ T cells (not recorded which) from PBMCs. These receptors came from a human donor in good health, serving as a control.

The chain couples TRBV24-1 to TRBJ2-5; tentative D call: TRBD2 (6 bases). Germline lookup yields CDR1 KGHDR and CDR2 SFDVKD. CDR3 length equals 13 residues. Trimming pared 5 bases from V and 3 bases from J, leaving 9 bases between. CDR3 protein: CATSGLAEETQYF. CDR3 in DNA: TGTGCCACCAGTGGGTTAGCGGAAGAGACCCAGTACTTC.

Regarding this clonotype: Germline and junction disagree at one end, which may indicate a read error. CDR3 sequence reads: CASSPDGTGEDQPYF. DNA of the CDR3: TGCGCCAGCAGCCCTGACGGGACAGGGGAAGATCAGCCGTATTTT. The chain combines TRBV7-2 with TRBJ2-3, with TRBD1 matching over 10 bases. Germline V gene data show CDR1 as SGHTA and CDR2 as FQGNSA. The CDR3 consists of 15 residues.

In this sample, this clonotype turned up once. V gene TRBV20-1 combines with J gene TRBJ2-5; 10 bases map to TRBD2. CDR3 size: 15 residues. The germline V gene has CDR1 DFQATT and CDR2 SNEGSKA (reference sequence). CDR3 amino acids: CSAGGTSGAAETQYF. The CDR3 DNA sequence: TGCAGCGCAGGCGGTACTAGCGGGGCGGCTGAGACCCAGTACTTC.